This T cell receptor (beta chain) was identified during a study of T-cell memory formation after mild COVID-19. Study-level points and caveats: Unconfirmed was the SARS-CoV-2 specificity of second-wave clones that peaked on day 37.

Comments on this clonotype: The antigen is not known.

5'RACE primed from the constant segment yielded TCR alpha and TCR beta cDNA libraries bearing sample barcodes and UMIs. One entry per CDR3 protein results from TCRdb running MiXCR on the 5' RACE reads. The sample yields more than 250,000 distinct CDR3 sequences, around 16% seen once. V was pared by 2 bases and J by 6 bases, with 7 bases between. This CDR3 contains 12 residues. Germline CDR1 is ENHRY and CDR2 is SYGVKD. This TCR derives from a man aged 18 to 29 who had mild COVID-19 (a few samples of this study predate the infection). Cell type and time point are not known. The chain uses TRBV10-3 and TRBJ1-1; D remains ambiguous. The sequenced sample was PBMCs or a T cell subset sorted from them (not recorded which). CDR3 protein: CAISEGEPEAFF. CDR3 nucleotides: TGTGCCATCAGTGAGGGGGAGCCTGAAGCTTTCTTT.